This T cell receptor (beta chain) was identified in a study of identical twins. This clonotype was seen a handful of times. The V end lost 0 bases, the J end lost 0 bases, and 6 bases lay between the germline ends. Germline V gives CDR1 MNHEY, CDR2 SMNVEV (reference sequence). This CDR3 is 14 amino acids long. One entry per CDR3 protein, called by TCRdb with MiXCR from the 5' RACE reads. The table lists roughly 720,000 distinct CDR3 sequences, approximately 18% of them singletons. The sample was also linked to a second study, of T cells expressing NK-cell markers. From that study: Restricting sorting to alpha-beta TCR T cells was achieved in several experiments by an anti-gamma-delta TCR antibody.

This sequence was found in a woman between 18 and 29 years old in good health. This chain links TRBV27 with TRBJ2-7; D remains unclear. Sequenced: PBMCs. The CDR3 loop reads CASSLSASSYEQYF. The CDR3 bases are TGTGCCAGCAGTTTATCGGCCTCCTCCTACGAGCAGTACTTC.